The present entry profiles one T cell receptor beta chain with its context. Its target is unknown. A split of CD4+ cells into CD45RA+ naive and CD45RA-negative memory subsets was performed. The data belong to a study of shared clonotypes between healthy human individuals. Germline V gene sequence: CDR1 SGHRS, CDR2 YFSETQ. This CDR3 has 14 residues. Trimming took off 6 bases at V and 1 base at J, with 11 bases between the two ends. Study conclusions and caveats: Larger estimated richness was generally recorded for naive subsets relative to memory subsets. Some clonotypes were shared by all four sorted-subset donors, while others were not shared. The non-shared ones had lower generation probabilities than the shared ones.

As processed by the authors: Junction-only immunoSEQ data arrived without quality scores, meaning filtering differed. The data were produced by immunoSEQ multiplex PCR, yet TCRdb's version contains in-frame clones alone and is incomplete. V and J calls and clone size are as listed in that table; D and trimming were resolved from the DNA. The sample shows roughly 2.5 million clones, roughly nine tenths of them seen only once. The TCR was taken from a man aged 18 to 30 in good health. The chain is built from TRBV5-1 and TRBJ2-1; D is possibly TRBD1 (6 bases). The sequenced sample consisted of naive CD4+ T cells sorted from blood. Subset of the sample: CD45RA+ positively selected. In nucleotides, the CDR3 is TGCGCCAGCAAAGGGGACACTTCCTACAATGAGCAGTTCTTC. It specifies CASKGDTSYNEQFF.